The 25 T cell receptor beta chains given below trace back to one sample, sequenced in a study of blood T cell repertoires in COVID-19. Some clones are missing from TCRdb's copy, which holds only in-frame ones; the method was immunoSEQ multiplex PCR. Seen here are 400,000 to 550,000 clones, nearly 90% observed once, and the top ten hold just under 2%. Specimen: PBMCs or T cells enriched from blood (not recorded which). Receptors were obtained from a woman under 30 with acute COVID-19.

The rearrangement uses TRBV27 and TRBJ2-7; TRBD2 aligns across 15 bases. The ends lost 2 bases at V and 6 bases at J; junction bases unmatched: 2. The CDR3 length is 15 residues. Looked up from germline, CDR1 is MNHEY and CDR2 is SMNVEV (reference sequence). DNA of the CDR3: TGTGCCAGCAGTTTAGAGGGACTAGCGGGGGGCGAGCAGTACTTC. Protein sequence: CASSLEGLAGGEQYF.

The V gene is TRBV25-1, the J gene TRBJ2-3, with D tentatively TRBD2 (5 bases). V lost 3 bases and J 4 bases, leaving 14 bases between the germline ends. CDR1 is MGHDK and CDR2 is SYGVNS in the germline V gene. The CDR3 extends over 15 amino acids. The DNA of the CDR3 is TGTGCCAGCAGTGATCGTCGAGGGAGTCCAGATACGCAGTATTTT. Amino acids: CASSDRRGSPDTQYF.

V usage is TRBV27 and J usage is TRBJ1-5; tentatively, D is TRBD1 (5 bases). The CDR3 contains 15 residues. CDR1 is MNHEY, CDR2 SMNVEV, per germline (reference sequence). V was clipped by 3 bases and J by 5 bases, with 14 bases between them. CDR3 region: CASSLLGQGDQPQHF. CDR3 coding DNA: TGTGCCAGCAGTTTGCTTGGACAAGGGGATCAGCCCCAGCATTTT.

The rearrangement joins TRBV19 to TRBJ2-4; the match to TRBD1 covers 9 bases. CDR1 LNHDA and CDR2 SQIVND come from the germline V gene (reference sequence). Trimming took 2 bases from V and 3 from J; bases not matched to a gene: 8. The CDR3 is 17 residues long. The CDR3 coding sequence is TGTGCCAGTAGTATAAGGACAGGGGATTCTGGCAAAAACATTCAGTACTTC. It encodes CASSIRTGDSGKNIQYF.

The genes are TRBV15 and TRBJ2-7, with 7 positions matching TRBD2. The germline V gene has CDR1 LNHNV and CDR2 YYDKDF (reference sequence). V dropped 4 bases and J dropped 2; count of bases not matched to a gene: 5. The CDR3 spans 14 residues. CDR3 amino acids: CATSKTGGAYEQYF. The DNA for the CDR3 is TGTGCCACCAGCAAGACGGGGGGAGCCTACGAGCAGTACTTC.

The J gene is TRBJ2-7, the V gene TRBV15, with D possibly matching TRBD2 (6 bases). Germline V gene lookup returns CDR1 LNHNV and CDR2 YYDKDF (reference sequence). The CDR3 is 14 amino acids. The germline V and J ends were trimmed by 4 bases and 2 bases, with 12 bases remaining between them. CDR3 sequence (DNA): TGTGCCACCAGCAAGTCCGGGAGTACCTACGAGCAGTACTTC. Its translation is CATSKSGSTYEQYF. The variable domain in full, completed from reference TRBV15 and TRBJ2-7, reads DAMVIQNPRYQVTQFGKPVTLSCSQTLNHNVMYWYQQKSSQAPKLLFHYYDKDFNNEADTPDNFQSRRPNTSFCFLDIRSPGLGDTAMYLCATSKSGSTYEQYFGPGTRLTVT.

About this clone itself: Other DNA sequences from this sample encode an identical CDR3 as well. This chain uses TRBV5-1 with TRBJ1-5; no reliable D call. Trimming shortened V by 0 bases and J by 1 base, and 5 bases separated the two germline ends. CDR1 is SGHRS, CDR2 YFSETQ, per germline. CDR3 length: 14 residues. The CDR3 coding sequence is TGCGCCAGCAGCTTGGGGCAGAGCAATCAGCCCCAGCATTTT. Protein product: CASSLGQSNQPQHF.

The V and J genes are TRBV9 and TRBJ1-2; D not certain. In germline, CDR1 is SGDLS, CDR2 YYNGEE. Between the trimmed V and J ends, which lost 1 base and 6 bases, there was a span of 7 bases. The CDR3 runs to 12 residues. CDR3 bases: TGTGCCAGCAGCGTAAGCCCCAATGGCTACACCTTC. Amino acids: CASSVSPNGYTF.

The J gene is TRBJ2-2, the V gene TRBV6-2 or TRBV6-3; TRBD1 might be the D (5 bases). Germline V CDR1 and CDR2: MNHEY, SVGEGT. Trimming took off 5 bases at V and 3 bases at J, with 10 bases between the two ends. CDR3 length: 14 amino acids. The CDR3 sequence: CASSVGRDTGELFF. Written as DNA, the CDR3 is TGTGCCAGCAGTGTCGGCAGGGACACCGGGGAGCTGTTTTTT.

The chain employs TRBV7-9 and TRBJ1-4; D might be TRBD1 (6 bases). The CDR3 contains 15 residues. The germline CDR1 and CDR2 sequences are SEHNR and FQNEAQ (reference sequence). V gave up 5 bases and J gave up 3 bases, with 13 bases separating them. The CDR3 is CASSKTRTANEKLFF. CDR3 in DNA: TGTGCCAGCAGCAAAACCAGGACAGCTAATGAAAAACTGTTTTTT.

This rearrangement joins TRBV6-1 to TRBJ1-4; D call uncertain. The CDR3 spans 16 residues. Germline V gene data show CDR1 as MNHNS and CDR2 as SASEGT. The V gene lost 3 bases and the J gene lost 4 bases, with 15 bases spanning the gap. The CDR3 reads CASSEWRERGNEKLFF. The CDR3 bases are TGTGCCAGCAGTGAGTGGAGGGAACGTGGTAATGAAAAACTGTTTTTT.

This clone was observed a few times. The genes are TRBV19 and TRBJ2-1, with 9 nucleotides matching TRBD2. CDR3 length equals 15 residues. J gave up 6 bases and V 5 bases, and 8 bases lay outside the gene matches. Germline V gives CDR1 LNHDA, CDR2 SQIVND (reference sequence). CDR3 in amino acids: CASSLGQREANEQFF. CDR3 in DNA: TGTGCCAGTAGTTTAGGCCAGCGGGAGGCCAATGAGCAGTTCTTC.

The chain couples TRBV11-2 to TRBJ2-7; 9 bases fit TRBD1. V dropped 5 bases and J dropped 0; count of bases not matched to a gene: 8. Germline V gene sequence: CDR1 SGHAT, CDR2 FQNNGV. The CDR3 runs to 16 residues. For the CDR3, the DNA is TGTGCCAGCAGCCGCCCACAGGGGGCCTCCTCCTACGAGCAGTACTTC. The encoded protein is CASSRPQGASSYEQYF. Complete variable domain (other parts from reference TRBV11-2 and TRBJ2-7): EAGVAQSPRYKIIEKRQSVAFWCNPISGHATLYWYQQILGQGPKLLIQFQNNGVVDDSQLPKDRFSAERLKGVDSTLKIQPAKLEDSAVYLCASSRPQGASSYEQYFGPGTRLTVT.

The chain is built from TRBV7-9 and TRBJ2-2, with D perhaps matching TRBD2 (6 bases). With 1 base removed from V and 4 bases from J, the gap between germline ends came to 10 bases. This CDR3 spans 15 amino acids. Germline values: CDR1 SEHNR, CDR2 FQNEAQ (reference sequence). Here the CDR3 DNA reads TGTGCCAGCAGCTTAGGGGGGGACGTCACCGGGGAGCTGTTTTTT. Protein product: CASSLGGDVTGELFF.

This clone was found once. The chain combines TRBV27 with TRBJ1-5; tentative D call: TRBD1 (5 bases). CDR1 and CDR2 (germline): MNHEY, SMNVEV (reference sequence). The CDR3 spans 16 residues. The V gene lost 6 bases and the J gene lost 5 bases, with 20 bases spanning the gap. Written as DNA, the CDR3 is TGTGCCAGCAGGGGAACTAAGGCGTGGGGGGATCAGCCCCAGCATTTT. Translation: CASRGTKAWGDQPQHF.

The chain links TRBV21-1 to TRBJ2-1; the table's TRBD1 call for D was not verified on the DNA. TRBV21-1 is a listed pseudogene. The CDR3 runs to 17 residues. The CDR3 protein is CASSKTAGQGAPHEQFF. Here the CDR3 DNA reads TGTGCCAGCAGCAAAACGGCCGGACAGGGGGCCCCTCATGAGCAGTTCTTC.

This chain connects TRBV5-4 to TRBJ1-2; a weak D match, TRBD1 (6 bases). This CDR3 region has 15 residues. Looked up from germline, CDR1 is SGHNT and CDR2 is YYREEE (reference sequence). Between the trimmed V and J ends, which lost 4 bases and 8 bases, there was a span of 21 bases. The CDR3 region is CASSMESQGRVGYTF. The DNA of the CDR3 is TGTGCCAGCAGCATGGAGAGTCAGGGGCGCGTCGGCTACACCTTC.

The V call is TRBV15, the J call TRBJ1-1, with D unclear. CDR3 length equals 14 residues. V shed 7 bases and J shed 0 bases, with 12 bases lying between them. Germline V CDR1 and CDR2: LNHNV, YYDKDF (reference sequence). Written as DNA, the CDR3 is TGTGCCACCACCCTCGGCGAGGTGAACACTGAAGCTTTCTTT. As protein: CATTLGEVNTEAFF.

The chain is built from TRBV3-1 (or the pseudogene TRBV3-2) and TRBJ2-2; D remains ambiguous. V was shortened by 4 bases and J by 7 bases, with 7 bases between the two germline ends. CDR1 is LGHDT, CDR2 YNNKEL, per germline (reference sequence). There are 12 residues in the CDR3. The CDR3 sequence is CASSPFIGELFF. The DNA for the CDR3 is TGTGCCAGCAGCCCATTCATCGGGGAGCTGTTTTTT.

V is TRBV6-1 and J is TRBJ2-7, with D uncertain. Trimming pared 1 base from V and 0 bases from J, leaving 10 bases between. The CDR3 is 15 amino acids. The germline V gene has CDR1 MNHNS and CDR2 SASEGT. CDR3 loop: CASSEVSGSSYEQYF. The CDR3 DNA reads as TGTGCCAGCAGTGAAGTATCAGGTAGCTCCTACGAGCAGTACTTC.

This chain links TRBV7-8 with TRBJ1-1, with 7 nucleotides matching TRBD1. Germline loops: CDR1 SGHVS, CDR2 FQNEAQ. V trimming: 1 base; J trimming: 0 bases; junction bases outside the gene matches: 2. CDR3 size: 15 residues. The CDR3 coding sequence is TGTGCCAGCAGCTTAGGGACAGGAGTGAACACTGAAGCTTTCTTT. Encoded protein: CASSLGTGVNTEAFF.

The CDR3 region is CASSSTGFYEQYF. CDR3 nucleotides: TGTGCCAGCAGTTCAACGGGGTTCTACGAGCAGTACTTC. The V gene is TRBV28, the J gene TRBJ2-7, with a tentative D call TRBD2 (5 bases). The CDR3 is 13 residues long. The germline V gene encodes CDR1 MDHEN and CDR2 SYDVKM. Trimming cost V 4 bases and J 3 bases, with 10 bases left between them.

CDR3 sequence reads: CASSVGTSGTSTDTQYF. CDR3 DNA: TGTGCCAGCAGCGTGGGGACTAGCGGGACTAGCACAGATACGCAGTATTTT. The chain links TRBV9 to TRBJ2-3, with 13 nucleotides matching TRBD2. The germline V gene has CDR1 SGDLS and CDR2 YYNGEE. V lost 2 bases and J lost 0; bases outside the gene matches: 3. CDR3 length: 17 amino acids. Complete variable domain (other parts from reference TRBV9 and TRBJ2-3): DSGVTQTPKHLITATGQRVTLRCSPRSGDLSVYWYQQSLDQGLQFLIQYYNGEERAKGNILERFSAQQFPDLHSELNLSSLELGDSALYFCASSVGTSGTSTDTQYFGPGTRLTVL.

The chain recombines TRBV29-1 with TRBJ2-2; D gene ambiguous. This CDR3 has 12 amino acids. Germline V lookup: CDR1 SQVTM, CDR2 ANQGSEA. The V end lost 7 bases, the J end lost 8 bases, and 14 bases lay between the germline ends. As DNA, the CDR3 is TGCAGCGCCCACCGACCCAGGGGGGAGCTGTTTTTT. It codes for CSAHRPRGELFF.

The CDR3 sequence: CASSSLTGLASHEQFF. The CDR3 bases are TGTGCCAGCAGTTCTTTAACGGGACTAGCAAGCCATGAGCAGTTCTTC. This rearrangement joins TRBV2 to TRBJ2-1; 9 bases agree with TRBD2. Germline loops: CDR1 SNHLY, CDR2 FYNNEI. The CDR3 totals 16 residues. With V trimmed by 5 bases and J by 8 bases, 13 bases remained unmatched.